This TCR beta chain was captured in a study of T cells in Graves' hyperthyroidism and ophthalmopathy. Study background: Pretreatment peripheral blood was obtained at initial diagnosis.

Lactation, pregnancy, other autoimmune disease or uncontrolled infection led to exclusion of patients. Diagnoses used clinical symptoms, serum thyroxine and TRAb, thyroid ultrasound and orbital computed tomography. This clonotype was observed many times. Its antigen is not known. Study results and limitations: Stable hyperthyroidism was told apart from ophthalmopathy by a model built on 13 V-J features.

V lost 3 bases, J lost 2 bases, and 14 bases lay in between. Looked up from germline, CDR1 is MDHEN and CDR2 is SYDVKM. This CDR3 has 15 residues. RNA transcripts provided the source from which TCR beta CDR3 regions were amplified. Carried out on the TCR CDR3, a first-round RT-PCR used the HTBI primer set. TCRdb analysed the multiplex PCR reads with MiXCR anew, one entry per CDR3 protein. Counted here are 540,000 or so distinct CDR3 sequences, about 15% occurring once; the ten biggest clones make up under 7.5%. The source is a woman aged 30 to 39 with Graves' hyperthyroidism. The chain links TRBV28 to TRBJ2-7, with D perhaps assigned TRBD1 or TRBD2 (6 bases each). The sample was blood. The CDR3 reads CASSFRGRMAYEQYF. CDR3 nucleotides: TGTGCCAGCAGTTTTCGGGGGCGCATGGCCTACGAGCAGTACTTC.